This T cell receptor (beta chain) was sequenced during a study of T cell responses to AZD1222 COVID-19 vaccine. Measured with immunoSEQ multiplex PCR; TCRdb has only the in-frame clones, and not every one. Here the sample spans around 70,000 clones, nearly 90% being singletons. With regard to this clone: Its antigen is unknown.

Germline V gene sequence: CDR1 SGHTA, CDR2 FQGTGA. The ends were cut back, 5 bases at V and 4 bases at J, with 17 bases in the middle. The CDR3 is 15 amino acids. General study results and limits: Sampling that yielded the repertoires occurred only after the peak T cell response. The study found vaccine-associated CD4 TCRs spanning spike, dominant at 160-218 and 743-854. The study reported that nearly half of spike-specific TCRs target unmutated variant regions.

This chain links TRBV7-3 with TRBJ1-2; D is uncertain. Source: peripheral blood, taken 28 days after the second AZD1222 dose. This sequence was found in an adult who received the AZD1222 COVID-19 vaccine. CDR3: CASSPSLEQFYGYTF. The DNA of the CDR3 is TGTGCCAGCAGCCCCTCGTTGGAACAGTTCTATGGCTACACCTTC.